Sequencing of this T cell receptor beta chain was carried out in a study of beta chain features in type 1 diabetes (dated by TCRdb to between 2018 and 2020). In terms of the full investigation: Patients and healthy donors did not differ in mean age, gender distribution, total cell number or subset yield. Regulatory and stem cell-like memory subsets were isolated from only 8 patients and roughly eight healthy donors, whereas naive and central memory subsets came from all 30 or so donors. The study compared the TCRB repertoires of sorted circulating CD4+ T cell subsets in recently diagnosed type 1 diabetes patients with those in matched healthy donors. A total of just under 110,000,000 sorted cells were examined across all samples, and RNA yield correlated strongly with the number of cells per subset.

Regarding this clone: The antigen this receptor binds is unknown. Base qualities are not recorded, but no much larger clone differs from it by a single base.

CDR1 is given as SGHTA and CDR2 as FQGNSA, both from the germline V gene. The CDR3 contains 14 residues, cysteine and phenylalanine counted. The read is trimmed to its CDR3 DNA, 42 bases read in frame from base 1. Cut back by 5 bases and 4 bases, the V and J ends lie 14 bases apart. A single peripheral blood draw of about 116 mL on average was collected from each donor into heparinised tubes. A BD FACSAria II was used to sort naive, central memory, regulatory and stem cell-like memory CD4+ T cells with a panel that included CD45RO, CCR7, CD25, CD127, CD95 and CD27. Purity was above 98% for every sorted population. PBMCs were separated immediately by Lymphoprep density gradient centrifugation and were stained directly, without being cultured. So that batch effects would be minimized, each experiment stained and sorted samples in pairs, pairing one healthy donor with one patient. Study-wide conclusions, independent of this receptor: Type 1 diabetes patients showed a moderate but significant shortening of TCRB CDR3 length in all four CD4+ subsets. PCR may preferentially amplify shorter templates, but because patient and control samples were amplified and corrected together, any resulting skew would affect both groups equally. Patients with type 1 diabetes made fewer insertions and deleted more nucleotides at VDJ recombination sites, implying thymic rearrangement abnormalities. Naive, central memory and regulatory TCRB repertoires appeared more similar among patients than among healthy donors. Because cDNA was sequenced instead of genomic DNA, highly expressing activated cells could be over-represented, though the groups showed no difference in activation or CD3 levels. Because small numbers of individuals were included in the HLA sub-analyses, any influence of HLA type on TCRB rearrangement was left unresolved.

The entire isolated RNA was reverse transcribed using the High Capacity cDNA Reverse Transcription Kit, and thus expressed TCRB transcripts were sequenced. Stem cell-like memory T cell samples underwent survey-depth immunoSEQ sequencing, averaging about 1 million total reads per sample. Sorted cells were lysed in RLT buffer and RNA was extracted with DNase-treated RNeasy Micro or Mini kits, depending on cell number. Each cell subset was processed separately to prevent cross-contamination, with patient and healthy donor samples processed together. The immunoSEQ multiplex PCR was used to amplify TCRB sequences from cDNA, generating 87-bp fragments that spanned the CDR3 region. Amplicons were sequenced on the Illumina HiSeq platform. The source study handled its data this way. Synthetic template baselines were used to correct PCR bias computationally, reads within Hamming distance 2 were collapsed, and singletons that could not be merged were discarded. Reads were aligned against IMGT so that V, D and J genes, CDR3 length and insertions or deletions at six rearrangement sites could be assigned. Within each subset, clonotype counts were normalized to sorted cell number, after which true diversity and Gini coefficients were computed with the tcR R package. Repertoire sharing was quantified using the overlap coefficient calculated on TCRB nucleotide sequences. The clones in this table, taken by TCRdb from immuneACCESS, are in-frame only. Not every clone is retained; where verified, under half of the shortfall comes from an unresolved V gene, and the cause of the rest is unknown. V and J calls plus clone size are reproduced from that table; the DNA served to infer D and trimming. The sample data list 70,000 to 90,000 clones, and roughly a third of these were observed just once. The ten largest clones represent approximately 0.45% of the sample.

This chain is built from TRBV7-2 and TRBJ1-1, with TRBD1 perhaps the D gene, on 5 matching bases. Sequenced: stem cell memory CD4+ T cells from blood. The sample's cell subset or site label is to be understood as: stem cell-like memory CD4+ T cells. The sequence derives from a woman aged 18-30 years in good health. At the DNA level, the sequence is TGTGCCAGCAGCATCCAGGGTAGGAGCACTGAAGCTTTCTTT. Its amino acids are CASSIQGRSTEAFF.